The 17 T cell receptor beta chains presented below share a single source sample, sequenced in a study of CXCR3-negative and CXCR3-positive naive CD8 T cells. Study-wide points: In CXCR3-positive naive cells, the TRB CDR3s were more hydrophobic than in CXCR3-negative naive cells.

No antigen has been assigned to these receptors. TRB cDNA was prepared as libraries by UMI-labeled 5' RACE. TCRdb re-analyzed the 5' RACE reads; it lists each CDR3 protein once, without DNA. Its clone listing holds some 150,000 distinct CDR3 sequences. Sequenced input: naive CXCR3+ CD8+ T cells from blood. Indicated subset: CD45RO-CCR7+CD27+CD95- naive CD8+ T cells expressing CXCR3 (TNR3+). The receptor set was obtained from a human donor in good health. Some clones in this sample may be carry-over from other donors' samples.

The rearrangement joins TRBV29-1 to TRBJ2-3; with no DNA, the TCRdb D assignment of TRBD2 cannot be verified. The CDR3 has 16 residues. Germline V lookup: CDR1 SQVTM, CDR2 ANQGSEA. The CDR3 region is CSVVWGGGTNTDTQYF.

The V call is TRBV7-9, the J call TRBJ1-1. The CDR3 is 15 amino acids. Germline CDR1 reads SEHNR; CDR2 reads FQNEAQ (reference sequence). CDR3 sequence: CASSSPRGAGTEAFF.

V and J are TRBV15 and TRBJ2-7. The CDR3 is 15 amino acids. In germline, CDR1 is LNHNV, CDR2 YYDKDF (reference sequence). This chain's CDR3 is CATSRDRYATYEQYF.

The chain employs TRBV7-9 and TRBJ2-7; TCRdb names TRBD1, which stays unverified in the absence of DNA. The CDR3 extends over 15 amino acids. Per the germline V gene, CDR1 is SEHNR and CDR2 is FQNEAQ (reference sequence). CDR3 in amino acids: CASSLPLAGAEEQYF.

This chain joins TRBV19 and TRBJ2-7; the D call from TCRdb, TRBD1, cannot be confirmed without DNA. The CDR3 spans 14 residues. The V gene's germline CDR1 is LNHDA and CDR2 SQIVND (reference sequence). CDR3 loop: CASSMTGISYEQYF.

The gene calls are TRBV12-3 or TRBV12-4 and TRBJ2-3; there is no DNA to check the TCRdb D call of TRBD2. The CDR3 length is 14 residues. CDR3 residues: CASSPRGGPDTQYF.

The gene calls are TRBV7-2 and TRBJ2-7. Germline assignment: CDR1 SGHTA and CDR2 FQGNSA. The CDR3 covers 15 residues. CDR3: CASSLEDGGSYEQYF.

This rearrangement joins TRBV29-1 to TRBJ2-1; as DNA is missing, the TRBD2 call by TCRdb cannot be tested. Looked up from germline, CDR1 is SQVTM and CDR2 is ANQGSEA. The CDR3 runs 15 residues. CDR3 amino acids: CSVDLASILANEQFF.

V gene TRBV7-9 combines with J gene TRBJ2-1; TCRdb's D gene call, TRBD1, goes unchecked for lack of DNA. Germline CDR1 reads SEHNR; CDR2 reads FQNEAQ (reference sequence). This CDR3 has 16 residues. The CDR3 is CASSPAGQGGRNEQFF.

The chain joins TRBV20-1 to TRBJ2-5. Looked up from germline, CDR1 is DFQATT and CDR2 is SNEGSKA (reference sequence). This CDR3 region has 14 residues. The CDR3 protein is CSARESQDQETQYF.

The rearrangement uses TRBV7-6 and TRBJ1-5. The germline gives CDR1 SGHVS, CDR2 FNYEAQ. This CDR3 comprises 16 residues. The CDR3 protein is CASSESRGIGNQPQHF.

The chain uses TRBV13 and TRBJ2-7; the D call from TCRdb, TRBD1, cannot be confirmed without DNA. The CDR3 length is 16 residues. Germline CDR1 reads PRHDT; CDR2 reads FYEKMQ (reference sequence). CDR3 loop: CASSTNGGGQYYEQYF.

CDR3: CASSYSKRGEAIRSTEAFF. The chain recombines TRBV6-2 or TRBV6-3 with TRBJ1-1; the D gene TCRdb calls, TRBD1, cannot be checked with no DNA. Germline values: CDR1 MNHEY, CDR2 SVGEGT. This CDR3 is built from 19 residues.

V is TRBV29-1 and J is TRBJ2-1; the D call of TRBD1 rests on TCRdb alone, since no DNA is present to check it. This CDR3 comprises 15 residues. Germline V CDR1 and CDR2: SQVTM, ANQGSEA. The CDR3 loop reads CSFQGTGGAYNEQFF.

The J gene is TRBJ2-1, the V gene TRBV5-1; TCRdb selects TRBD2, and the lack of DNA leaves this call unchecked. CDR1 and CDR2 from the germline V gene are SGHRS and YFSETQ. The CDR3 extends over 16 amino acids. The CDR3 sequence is CASSSRLAVRGDEQFF.

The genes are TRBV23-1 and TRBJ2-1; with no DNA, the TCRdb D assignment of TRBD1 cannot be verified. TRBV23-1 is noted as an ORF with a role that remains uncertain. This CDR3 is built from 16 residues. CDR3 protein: CASSQSGQGAYNEQFF.

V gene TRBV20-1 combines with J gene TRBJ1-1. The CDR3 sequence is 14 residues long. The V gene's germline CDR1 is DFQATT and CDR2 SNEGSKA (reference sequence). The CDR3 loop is CSAARKLLNTEAFF.